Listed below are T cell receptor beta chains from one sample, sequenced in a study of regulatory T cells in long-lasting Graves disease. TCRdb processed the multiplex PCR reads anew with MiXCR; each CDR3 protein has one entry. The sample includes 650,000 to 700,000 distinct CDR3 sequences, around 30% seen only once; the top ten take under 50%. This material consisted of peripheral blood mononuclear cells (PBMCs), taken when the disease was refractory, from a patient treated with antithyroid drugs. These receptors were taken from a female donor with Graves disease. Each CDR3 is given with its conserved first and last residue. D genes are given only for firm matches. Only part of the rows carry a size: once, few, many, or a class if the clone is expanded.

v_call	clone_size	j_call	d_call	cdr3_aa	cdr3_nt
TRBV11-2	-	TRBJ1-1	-	CASSLRGQGQTEAFF	TGTGCCAGCAGCTTAAGGGGTCAGGGGCAGACTGAAGCTTTCTTT
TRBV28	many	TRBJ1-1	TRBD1	CASSFQGARNTEAFF	TGTGCCAGCAGTTTTCAGGGGGCGCGGAACACTGAAGCTTTCTTT
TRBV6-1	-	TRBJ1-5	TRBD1	CASIRDRGSLDNQPQHF	TGTGCCAGCATTCGGGACAGAGGGTCGTTGGACAATCAGCCCCAGCATTTT
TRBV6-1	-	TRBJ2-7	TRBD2	CASSDWGLVSAEQYF	TGTGCCAGCAGTGACTGGGGACTAGTAAGTGCCGAGCAGTACTTC
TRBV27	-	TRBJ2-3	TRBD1	CASSRDRDTDTQYF	TGTGCCAGCAGCCGGGACAGAGACACAGATACGCAGTATTTT
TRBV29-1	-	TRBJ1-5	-	CSVEKGNQPQHF	TGCAGCGTTGAGAAGGGAAATCAGCCCCAGCATTTT
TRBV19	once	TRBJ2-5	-	CASGGRFRGRRETQYF	TGTGCCAGTGGGGGCCGTTTTCGGGGGCGGCGGGAGACCCAGTACTTC
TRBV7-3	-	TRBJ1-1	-	CASSLGYNTEAFF	TGTGCCAGCAGCTTGGGTTATAACACTGAAGCTTTCTTT
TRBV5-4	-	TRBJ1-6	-	CASSPTLGQMDSPLHF	TGTGCCAGCAGCCCCACATTGGGGCAGATGGATTCACCCCTCCACTTT
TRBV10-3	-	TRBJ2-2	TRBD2	CAISVSGRAAGELFF	TGTGCCATCAGTGTTAGCGGGAGGGCGGCCGGGGAGCTGTTTTTT
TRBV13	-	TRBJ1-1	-	CASSYHRPVNTEAFF	TGTGCCAGCAGCTACCACAGACCGGTGAACACTGAAGCTTTCTTT
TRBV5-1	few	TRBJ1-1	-	CASRIRSERDTEAFF	TGCGCCAGCAGAATTAGATCGGAAAGAGACACTGAAGCTTTCTTT
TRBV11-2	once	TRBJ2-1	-	CASSFWGSYYNEQFF	TGTGCCAGCAGCTTCTGGGGCTCCTACTACAATGAGCAGTTCTTC
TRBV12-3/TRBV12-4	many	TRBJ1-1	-	CASSFWGSRQNTEAFF	TGTGCCAGCAGTTTTTGGGGGAGCCGTCAGAACACTGAAGCTTTCTTT
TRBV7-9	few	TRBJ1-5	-	CASSLKITDPQHF	TGTGCCAGCAGCTTAAAGATAACGGACCCACAGCATTTT
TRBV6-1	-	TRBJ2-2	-	CASSVRTANTGELFF	TGTGCCAGCAGTGTAAGGACAGCGAACACCGGGGAGCTGTTTTTT
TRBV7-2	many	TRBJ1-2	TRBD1	CASSLERTGRNYGYTF	TGTGCCAGCAGCTTAGAAAGGACAGGGAGGAACTATGGCTACACCTTC
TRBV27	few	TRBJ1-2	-	CASTPVGSGFNYGYTF	TGTGCCAGCACCCCAGTCGGCAGCGGGTTTAACTATGGCTACACCTTC
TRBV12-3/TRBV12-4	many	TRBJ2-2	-	CASSSGMNTGELFF	TGTGCCAGCAGTTCGGGGATGAACACCGGGGAGCTGTTTTTT
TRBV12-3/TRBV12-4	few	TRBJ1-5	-	CASSLNPGNQPQHF	TGTGCCAGCAGTTTGAATCCCGGCAATCAGCCCCAGCATTTT
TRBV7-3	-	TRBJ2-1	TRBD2	CASSPQLAGWSEQFF	TGTGCCAGCAGCCCCCAACTAGCGGGGTGGAGTGAGCAGTTCTTC
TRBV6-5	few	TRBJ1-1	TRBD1	CASSYSTGGTEAFF	TGTGCCAGCAGTTACTCGACAGGGGGGACTGAAGCTTTCTTT
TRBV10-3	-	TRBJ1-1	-	CAIRSGAGGNTEAFF	TGTGCCATCAGGTCGGGGGCGGGGGGGAACACTGAAGCTTTCTTT
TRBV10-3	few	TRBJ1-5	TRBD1	CAISESSDRDINQPQHF	TGTGCCATCAGTGAGTCGTCCGACAGGGACATTAATCAGCCCCAGCATTTT
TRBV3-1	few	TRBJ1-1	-	CASSYRQESRSAEAFF	TGTGCCAGCAGCTACCGACAGGAGAGCCGATCCGCTGAAGCTTTCTTT
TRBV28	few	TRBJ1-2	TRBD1	CASSSSDRTLNYGYTF	TGTGCCAGCAGTTCGTCGGACAGGACCTTAAACTATGGCTACACCTTC
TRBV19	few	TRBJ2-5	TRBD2	CASSKETSGRTQETQYF	TGTGCCAGTAGTAAAGAGACTAGCGGGAGAACTCAAGAGACCCAGTACTTC
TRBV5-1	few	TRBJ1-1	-	CASSTGPVSTEAFF	TGCGCCAGCAGCACCGGCCCAGTTTCCACTGAAGCTTTCTTT
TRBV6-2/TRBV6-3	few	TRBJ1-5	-	CASSYSRGVGQPQHF	TGTGCCAGCAGTTACTCTAGGGGAGTGGGTCAGCCCCAGCATTTT
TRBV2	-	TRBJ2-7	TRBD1	CASSEPEGDSTYEQYF	TGTGCCAGCAGTGAGCCGGAAGGGGACAGCACCTACGAGCAGTACTTC
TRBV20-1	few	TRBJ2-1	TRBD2	CSAPGLAGLPQFF	TGCAGTGCTCCCGGACTAGCGGGTCTCCCCCAGTTCTTC
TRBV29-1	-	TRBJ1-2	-	CSVGGTGGYGYTF	TGCAGCGTTGGGGGGACGGGTGGGTATGGCTACACCTTC
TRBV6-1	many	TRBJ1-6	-	CASSEKGHSPLHF	TGTGCCAGCAGTGAAAAAGGGCACTCACCCCTCCACTTT
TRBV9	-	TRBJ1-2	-	CASSADGLYGYTF	TGTGCCAGCAGCGCCGACGGCCTCTATGGCTACACCTTC
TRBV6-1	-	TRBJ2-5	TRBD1	CANRGVAAIEDQYF	TGTGCCAACAGGGGGGTAGCGGCAATTGAAGACCAGTACTTC
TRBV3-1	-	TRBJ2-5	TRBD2	CASSQTSGRVQETQYF	TGTGCCAGCAGCCAAACTAGCGGGAGGGTCCAGGAGACCCAGTACTTC
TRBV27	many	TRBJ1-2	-	CASTNLRGGVYGYTF	TGTGCCAGCACCAATCTGCGGGGGGGCGTCTATGGCTACACCTTC
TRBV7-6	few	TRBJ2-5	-	CASSLVDPTNETQYF	TGTGCCAGCAGCTTAGTTGACCCCACAAACGAGACCCAGTACTTC
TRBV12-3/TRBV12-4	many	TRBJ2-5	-	CASSLWERAQYF	TGTGCCAGCAGTTTATGGGAGAGGGCCCAGTACTTC
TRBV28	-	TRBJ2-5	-	CASSLPPQRETQYF	TGTGCCAGCAGTTTACCCCCGCAAAGAGAGACCCAGTACTTC
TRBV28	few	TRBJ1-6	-	CASSPTGGPPLHF	TGTGCCAGCAGCCCGACAGGAGGACCACCCCTCCACTTT
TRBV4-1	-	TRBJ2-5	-	CASSQEGQIQETQYF	TGCGCCAGCAGCCAGGAGGGACAGATACAAGAGACCCAGTACTTC
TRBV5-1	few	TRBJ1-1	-	CASSPRPGGTEAFF	TGCGCCAGCAGCCCCCGCCCCGGGGGCACTGAAGCTTTCTTT
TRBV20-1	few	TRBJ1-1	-	CSARSGRRVGAFF	TGCAGTGCTCGATCAGGGAGGCGGGTTGGTGCTTTCTTT
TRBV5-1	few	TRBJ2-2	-	CASSLYAGNTGELFF	TGCGCCAGCAGCTTGTACGCAGGGAACACCGGGGAGCTGTTTTTT
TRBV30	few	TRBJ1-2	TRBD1	CAWSVQGAEGYTF	TGTGCCTGGAGTGTACAGGGGGCCGAGGGCTACACCTTC
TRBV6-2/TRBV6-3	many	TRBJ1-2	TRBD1	CASSDGGQGASNYGYTF	TGTGCCAGCAGTGATGGGGGACAGGGGGCTTCTAACTATGGCTACACCTTC
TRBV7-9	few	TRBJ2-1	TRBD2	CASSRMSGRGSYNEQFF	TGTGCCAGCAGCCGTATGAGCGGGAGGGGTTCCTACAATGAGCAGTTCTTC
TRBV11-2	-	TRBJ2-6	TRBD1	CASSSGDRDFYSGANVLTF	TGTGCCAGCAGCTCAGGGGACAGGGACTTTTACTCTGGGGCCAACGTCCTGACTTTC
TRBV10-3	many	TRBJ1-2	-	CAISALGGYTF	TGTGCCATCAGTGCCCTGGGGGGCTACACCTTC
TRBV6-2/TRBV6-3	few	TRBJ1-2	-	CASSYSTVPYGYTF	TGTGCCAGCAGTTACTCGACGGTTCCTTATGGCTACACCTTC
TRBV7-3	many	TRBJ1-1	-	CASRWNRNTEAFF	TGTGCCAGCAGGTGGAACAGAAACACTGAAGCTTTCTTT
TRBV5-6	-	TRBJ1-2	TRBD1	CASSIGQGGLNGYTF	TGTGCCAGCAGCATCGGACAGGGCGGGTTAAATGGCTACACCTTC
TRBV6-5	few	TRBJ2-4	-	CASSYAGQGNIQYF	TGTGCCAGCAGTTATGCAGGCCAGGGAAACATTCAGTACTTC
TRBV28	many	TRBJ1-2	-	CASSPLFSGYTF	TGTGCCAGCAGCCCCCTGTTTAGTGGCTACACCTTC
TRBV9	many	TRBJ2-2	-	CASSVASTGELFF	TGTGCCAGCAGCGTAGCATCGACCGGGGAGCTGTTTTTT